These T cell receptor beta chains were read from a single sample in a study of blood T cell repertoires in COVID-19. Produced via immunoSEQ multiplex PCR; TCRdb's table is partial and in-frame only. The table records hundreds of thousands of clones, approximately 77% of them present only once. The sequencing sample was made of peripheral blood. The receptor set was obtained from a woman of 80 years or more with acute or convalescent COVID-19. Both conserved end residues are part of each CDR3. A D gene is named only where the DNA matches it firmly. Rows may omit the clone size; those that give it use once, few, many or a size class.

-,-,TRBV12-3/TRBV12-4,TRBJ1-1,TGTGCCAGCAGGCGGACTGACGATTTTGAAGCTTTCTTT,CASRRTDDFEAFF
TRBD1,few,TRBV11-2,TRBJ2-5,TGTGCCAGCAGCTTGGGGGGGACAGGGTTGAAGACCCAGTACTTC,CASSLGGTGLKTQYF
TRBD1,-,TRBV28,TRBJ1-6,TGTGCCAGCAGTCAAGGACAGGGGATGGCGTCACCCCTCCACTTT,CASSQGQGMASPLHF
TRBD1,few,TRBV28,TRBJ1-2,TGTGCCAGCAGTTCTACAGGGGAGTATGGCTACACCTTC,CASSSTGEYGYTF
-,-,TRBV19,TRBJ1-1,TGTGCCAGTAGTATTTCGTCCAGGCGGGCTACTGAAGCTTTCTTT,CASSISSRRATEAFF
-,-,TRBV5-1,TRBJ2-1,TGCGCCAGCAGCTACGGGGGGCTCGGTAATGAGCAGTTCTTC,CASSYGGLGNEQFF
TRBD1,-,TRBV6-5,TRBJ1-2,TGTGCCAGCAGTTTCAGGGACAGGGCCTCCGGCTACACCTTC,CASSFRDRASGYTF
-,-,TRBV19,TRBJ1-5,TGTGCCAGTAGTATCCTCCGGGGTGCGGGCCAGCCCCAGCATTTT,CASSILRGAGQPQHF
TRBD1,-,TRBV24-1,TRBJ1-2,TGTGCCACCAGTGATTATGGACAGGGTGGAGGCTACACCTTC,CATSDYGQGGGYTF
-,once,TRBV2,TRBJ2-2,TGTGCCAGGAGTGGTGGGCCCCAGAACACCGGGGAGCTGTTTTTT,CARSGGPQNTGELFF
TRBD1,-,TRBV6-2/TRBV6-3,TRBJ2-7,TGTGCCAGCAGTCCCGGACAGGGGGCGAAGCAGTACTTC,CASSPGQGAKQYF
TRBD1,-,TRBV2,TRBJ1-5,TGTGCCAGCAGTGGACAGGGTGCTAGCAATCAGCCCCAGCATTTT,CASSGQGASNQPQHF
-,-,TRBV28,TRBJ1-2,TGTGCCAGCAGTCAAAGGGGAGGCCAGGCCAACTATGGCTACACCTTC,CASSQRGGQANYGYTF
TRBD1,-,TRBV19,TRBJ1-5,TGTGCCAGTAGACAGACAGGGCCGCATCAGCCCCAGCATTTT,CASRQTGPHQPQHF
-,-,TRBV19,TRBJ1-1,TGTGCCAGTAGGGAGGGGACCACTGAAGCTTTCTTT,CASREGTTEAFF